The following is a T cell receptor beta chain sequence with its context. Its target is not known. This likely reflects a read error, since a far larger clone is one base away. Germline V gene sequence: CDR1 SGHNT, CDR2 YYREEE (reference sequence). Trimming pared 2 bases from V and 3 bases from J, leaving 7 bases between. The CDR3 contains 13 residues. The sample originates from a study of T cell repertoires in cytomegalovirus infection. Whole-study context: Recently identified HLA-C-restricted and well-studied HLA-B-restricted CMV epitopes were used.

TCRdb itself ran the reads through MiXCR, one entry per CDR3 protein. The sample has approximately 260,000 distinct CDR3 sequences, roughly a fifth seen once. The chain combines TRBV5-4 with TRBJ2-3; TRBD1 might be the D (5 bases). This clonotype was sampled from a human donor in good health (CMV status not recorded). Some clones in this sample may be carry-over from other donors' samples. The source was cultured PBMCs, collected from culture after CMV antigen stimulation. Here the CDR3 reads CASSFPGTDTQYF. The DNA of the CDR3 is TGTGCCAGCAGCTTCCCAGGGACAGATACGCAGTATTTT.